The clone carrying this T cell receptor beta chain was detected only a few times. The antigen remains undetermined. Certain patients were not enrolled. These were patients with other autoimmune diseases, uncontrolled infections, pregnancy or lactation. Thyroid ultrasound, orbital computed tomography, TRAb, serum thyroxine and clinical symptoms formed the basis of diagnosis. A 10 ml volume of fresh peripheral blood provided the PBMCs. The CDR3 spans 15 residues. J lost 0 bases, V lost 2 bases, and 2 bases had no gene match. Germline CDR1 reads SGHRS; CDR2 reads YFSETQ. The data belong to a study of Graves' ophthalmopathy and Graves' hyperthyroidism. The authors amplified TCR beta CDR3 regions from RNA transcripts. RT-PCR with HTBI primers came first, then second-round multiplex PCR. A single record per CDR3 protein comes from TCRdb applying MiXCR to the multiplex PCR reads. The sample lists about 480,000 distinct CDR3 sequences; 13% to 15% were seen once.

Study-wide points: The model's ophthalmopathy progression predictions had roughly 65% sensitivity and over 72% specificity.

The source is a woman aged 25 to 39 with Graves' ophthalmopathy. Sequenced: blood. The chain is built from TRBV5-1 and TRBJ1-1; 9 nucleotides agree with TRBD1. The CDR3: CASSFGTGLNTEAFF. The CDR3 region has the DNA TGCGCCAGCAGCTTCGGGACAGGGTTGAACACTGAAGCTTTCTTT.